The clone carrying this TCR beta chain has just one count. At one end the junction does not follow the germline gene, possibly because of a read error. This sample stems from a study of CD8+CD57+ T cells in acquired aplastic anemia. CD8+CD57+ cell expansion, shown by flow cytometry, had occurred in the patients selected for sequencing. This CDR3 comprises 16 residues. Germline-derived CDR1 and CDR2 are LNHDA and SQIVND (reference sequence). Investigators profiled TCR beta VDJ and CDR3 from genomic DNA template. TCRdb analysed the reads with MiXCR anew, one entry per CDR3 protein. This table has around 250,000 distinct CDR3 sequences, less than 85% appearing once.

Input material: sorted CD4+, CD8+, or CD8+CD57+ T cells (not recorded which) from PBMCs. This TCR derives from a human donor with aplastic anemia. The chain joins TRBV19 to TRBJ2-1; D could derive from TRBD1 or TRBD2 (5 bases each). The CDR3 DNA follows: TGTGCCAGTAGTATTTGTTGGGGGTACAATCAGCATGAGCATTTCTTC. Amino acids: CASSICWGYNQHEHFF. Looking up the rest from reference TRBV19 and TRBJ2-1 gives the full variable domain: DGGITQSPKYLFRKEGQNVTLSCEQNLNHDAMYWYRQDPGQGLRLIYYSQIVNDFQKGDIAEGYSVSREKKESFPLTVTSAQKNPTAFYLCASSICWGYNQHEHFFGPGTRLTVL.